This paragraph reports one TCR beta chain. This clonotype was counted a few times. The antigen this receptor binds is unknown. The sample holds no much larger clone one base away, and base qualities are not on file. Sequencing was carried out with an Illumina HiSeq 2500. Quantitative 5'-RACE with molecular barcodes was used to prepare TCR beta libraries. The published analysis was carried out like this. To identify disease-linked TCR variants, a new computational method was used, one built on a probabilistic model of VDJ rearrangement. TCRdb ran its own pipeline on the public reads, namely fastp trimming at Q25 and MiXCR clone calling, and kept in-frame beta chains. Rows are combined by CDR3 protein, so each entry shows the most common genes and DNA. TCRdb, not the original authors, processed these V and J calls. The sample table contains over 600,000 distinct CDR3 sequences; only one count was recorded for 19% of them. The ten largest account for around 19% of the sample.

This sample was taken from a study of CD8 T cells in ankylosing spondylitis (dated by TCRdb to 2016 to 2017). Broadly, across the study: T cell receptor beta repertoires were profiled in healthy donors and ankylosing spondylitis patients so that disease-linked TCR variants could be found. Peripheral blood samples were taken, and synovial fluid was additionally collected from ankylosing spondylitis patients. The full study cohort comprised about 24 ankylosing spondylitis patients and approximately 100 healthy donors. General study outcomes and caveats: A CD8+ phenotype was shown by the disease-linked clones, which were found at relatively low frequencies in peripheral blood. Blood from ankylosing spondylitis patients appeared to be characterized by a TCR beta motif composed of about eight highly homologous amino acid variants. The disease-linked clones were reported to be significantly enriched in matched synovial fluid samples from ankylosing spondylitis patients. Some of the motif variants had been reported before in the synovial fluid and blood of reactive arthritis patients, a finding that suggests common disease-initiation mechanisms.

V loses 2 bases of germline sequence and J loses 5 bases, and the interval between the two ends is 12 bases. For CDR1 and CDR2, the germline V gene lists SGHVS and FQNEAQ. The CDR3 numbers 14 residues from cysteine through phenylalanine. Only the CDR3 part of the read is kept: 42 bases, read in frame from the first base. The sequenced sample consisted of blood, either unsorted or a sorted T cell fraction (not recorded which). The rearrangement combines TRBV7-8 with TRBJ2-5; no D gene call is confident. This receptor was obtained from a male donor with ankylosing spondylitis. The CDR3 has the sequence CASSLLGFEETQYF. The sequenced DNA is TGTGCCAGCAGCTTATTGGGTTTTGAGGAGACCCAGTACTTC.